These 3 T cell receptor beta chains share one sample of origin, sequenced in a study of shared T cell receptors in the human thymus. Measured with immunoSEQ multiplex PCR; TCRdb has only the in-frame clones, and not every one. This table holds about 660,000 clones, around 89% found once. The same sample was also used in a study of human thymus T cells.

Sequencing was carried out using thymocytes. Receptors originate from a boy younger than two with a congenital heart defect.

The V call is TRBV5-6, the J call TRBJ2-7, with 7 nucleotides matching TRBD1. With V trimmed by 0 bases and J by 5 bases, 5 bases remained unmatched. The CDR3 runs to 14 residues. Germline V gene data show CDR1 as SGHDT and CDR2 as YYEEEE. The CDR3, as DNA: TGTGCCAGCAGCTTGGTACAGGGGACAGACGAGCAGTACTTC. Translating it yields CASSLVQGTDEQYF.

This sequence joins TRBV4-1 and TRBJ2-7; possible D gene TRBD1, 5 bases. The length of the CDR3 is 13 residues. V lost 4 bases and J 1 base, leaving 8 bases between the germline ends. The germline gives CDR1 MGHRA, CDR2 YSYEKL. The CDR3 here is CASSPRVSYEQYF. In DNA form, the CDR3 reads TGCGCCAGCAGCCCCAGGGTTTCCTACGAGCAGTACTTC.

This clone has a single count. The V call is TRBV7-2, the J call TRBJ2-1, with D possibly matching TRBD2 (5 bases). The V and J ends lost 1 base and 5 bases respectively, with 9 bases between them. Germline V CDR1 and CDR2: SGHTA, FQGNSA. CDR3 length equals 14 residues. The CDR3 region is CASSLGWGDNEQFF. In DNA form, the CDR3 reads TGTGCCAGCAGCTTAGGCTGGGGAGACAATGAGCAGTTCTTC.